The clone carrying this T cell receptor (beta chain) turned up a few times. This record comes from a study of blood T cell repertoires in COVID-19. Study at large: COVID-19 samples collected from the United States, Italy and Spain covered acute and convalescent phases. In each case, the material was cDNA or gDNA derived from T cells, B-cell-depleted T cells, or PBMCs.

Authors' methods: The authors estimated nucleated cell counts from reference gene primer amplification. Repertoires were generated with immunoSEQ multiplex PCR, while TCRdb's copy carries only in-frame clones and drops some. That table is the source of V, J and clone size, and D and trimming were worked out from the DNA. This table has about 110,000 clones, around 89% appearing once. Trimming stripped 4 bases from V and 0 bases from J, with 11 bases between. Germline values: CDR1 SGHTS, CDR2 YDEGEE. The length of the CDR3 is 15 residues. The chain uses TRBV5-8 and TRBJ1-5; possibly TRBD1 for D (5 bases). Sequencing used peripheral blood. This clonotype originated in a human donor in a cohort sampled during active COVID-19. In nucleotides, the CDR3 is TGTGCCAGCAGCCGGAGGGGTTATAGCAATCAGCCCCAGCATTTT. Translation: CASSRRGYSNQPQHF.